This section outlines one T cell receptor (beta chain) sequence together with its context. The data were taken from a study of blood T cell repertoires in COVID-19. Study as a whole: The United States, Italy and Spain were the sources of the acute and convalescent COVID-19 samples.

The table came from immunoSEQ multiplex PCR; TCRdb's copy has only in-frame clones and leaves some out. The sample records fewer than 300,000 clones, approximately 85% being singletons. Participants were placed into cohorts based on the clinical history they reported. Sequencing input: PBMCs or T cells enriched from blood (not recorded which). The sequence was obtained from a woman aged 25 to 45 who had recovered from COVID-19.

The CDR3 sequence is CAWRVRGLGVEQFF. The CDR3 DNA reads TGTGCCTGGAGGGTCAGGGGGCTGGGAGTTGAGCAGTTCTTC. The V gene is TRBV30, the J gene TRBJ2-1; 8 positions agree with TRBD1. Trimming removed 3 bases from V and 9 bases from J; junction bases left unmatched: 10. This CDR3 has 14 residues. Germline-derived CDR1 and CDR2 are GTSNPN and SVGIG (reference sequence).